In its sample, the clone carrying this TCR beta chain was seen a few times. What it binds is unknown. This entry comes from a study of T cells after yellow fever vaccination. Study details: Low-cell-number fractions underwent preparation using SMART-Seq v4 Ultra Low Input.

TCRdb independently ran MiXCR on the 5' RACE reads; one entry per CDR3 protein. The sample has around 320,000 distinct CDR3 sequences; approximately 4.3% are singletons. V was cut by 1 base and J by 10 bases, with 11 bases left in between. The CDR3 is made up of 13 amino acids. Study-level results: Just a small share of clonotypes turned up in the CD4 compartment as well as the CD8 compartment. Repertoires sorted by FACS could include abundant clonotypes that are contaminants from the bulk population. Weaker, the secondary response peaked sooner, at day 5 versus 15.

The source of this sequence is a man aged 18 to 35 who received the YFV17D yellow fever vaccine. Sample: PBMCs, taken 15 days after the yellow fever booster vaccination. The chain links TRBV12-3 or TRBV12-4 to TRBJ1-5; D is ambiguous. The CDR3, as DNA: TGTGCCAGCAGTTTAGAGGGCTCTCGACCCCAGCATTTT. It specifies CASSLEGSRPQHF.